Presented here are 18 T cell receptor beta chains from one specimen sequenced in a study of T cell repertoires in cytomegalovirus infection. These receptors lack a known antigen. Using its own MiXCR run on the reads, TCRdb lists one record per CDR3 protein. Of under 850,000 distinct CDR3 sequences listed, 33% were seen once; the top ten hold about 20%. The sequences come from cultured PBMCs, collected from culture after CMV antigen stimulation. These receptors originate from a human donor in good health (CMV status not recorded). Some clones in this sample may be carry-over from other donors' samples.

This clonotype was seen only a few times. V gene TRBV3-1 combines with J gene TRBJ1-4; no definite D call. The CDR3 runs 16 residues. The germline V gene has CDR1 LGHDT and CDR2 YNNKEL (reference sequence). V dropped 0 bases and J dropped 5 bases, with 13 bases sitting between them. The CDR3: CASSQEIPRENEKLFF. The CDR3 DNA reads TGTGCCAGCAGCCAAGAAATTCCACGGGAAAATGAAAAACTGTTTTTT.

This clonotype has a handful of counts. The chain joins TRBV5-1 to TRBJ2-3; D possibly uses TRBD1 or TRBD2 (5 bases each). Germline CDR1 is SGHRS and CDR2 is YFSETQ. V gave up 0 bases and J gave up 6 bases, with 11 bases separating them. This CDR3 comprises 14 residues. The CDR3 region has the DNA TGCGCCAGCAGCTTGGTCCCAGGGACGGATACGCAGTATTTT. Its translation: CASSLVPGTDTQYF.

This clonotype was seen ten or more times. A read error may produce the germline difference seen at one junction end. Written as DNA, the CDR3 is TGTGCCAGCAGCGCCGGGACTAGCTCCAACGAGCAGTACTTC. It yields the protein CASSAGTSSNEQYF. This chain joins TRBV7-2 and TRBJ2-7; 9 bases fit TRBD2. Germline CDR1 is SGHTA and CDR2 is FQGNSA. The CDR3 is 14 amino acids.

This clonotype was seen more than once but under ten times. The J gene is TRBJ2-1, the V gene TRBV2; weak D call: TRBD1 (6 bases). CDR1 is SNHLY, CDR2 FYNNEI, per germline. Between the trimmed V and J ends, which lost 6 bases and 1 base, there was a span of 13 bases. The CDR3 covers 15 residues. This CDR3 reads CASRFGDKSYNEQFF. CDR3 coding DNA: TGTGCCAGCAGGTTCGGGGACAAATCCTACAATGAGCAGTTCTTC. Using reference TRBV2 and TRBJ2-1 for the parts outside the CDR3, the full variable domain is EPEVTQTPSHQVTQMGQEVILRCVPISNHLYFYWYRQILGQKVEFLVSFYNNEISEKSEIFDDQFSVERPDGSNFTLKIRSTKLEDSAMYFCASRFGDKSYNEQFFGPGTRLTVL.

This clonotype was counted ten times or more. The chain uses TRBV7-9 and TRBJ2-3; D may correspond to TRBD1 or TRBD2 (5 bases each). CDR3 size: 14 residues. CDR1 is SEHNR and CDR2 is FQNEAQ in the germline V gene (reference sequence). V was clipped by 5 bases and J by 2 bases, with 11 bases between them. In nucleotides, the CDR3 is TGTGCCAGCAGCATGGGACGGCCCACAGATACGCAGTATTTT. Its translation: CASSMGRPTDTQYF.

This clonotype was seen more than once but under ten times. V gene TRBV15 combines with J gene TRBJ1-4; 8 bases agree with TRBD1. The CDR3 loop spans 15 amino acids. Germline V lookup: CDR1 LNHNV, CDR2 YYDKDF (reference sequence). V lost 2 bases, J lost 8 bases, and 7 bases stayed unmatched. The CDR3 spells CATSRFSGGVEKLFF. The CDR3 region has the DNA TGTGCCACCAGCAGATTTTCAGGGGGCGTCGAAAAACTGTTTTTT.

The chain links TRBV12-3 or TRBV12-4 to TRBJ1-2; tentative D call: TRBD1 (5 bases). This CDR3 is 15 amino acids long. Trimming took off 6 bases at V and 6 bases at J, with 20 bases between the two ends. Here the CDR3 DNA reads TGTGCCAGCAGCGTTCGGAGGGGCGGGTCTAATGGCTACACCTTC. This translates into CASSVRRGGSNGYTF.

This clonotype was observed a few times. The V call is TRBV7-6, the J call TRBJ1-4; possibly TRBD1 for D (5 bases). Germline CDR1 SGHVS, CDR2 FNYEAQ. Trimming took off 4 bases at V and 5 bases at J, with 14 bases between the two ends. This CDR3 has 15 residues. The CDR3 spells CASSSLRRGNEKLFF. The CDR3 DNA reads TGTGCCAGCAGCTCCCTGCGCCGGGGGAATGAAAAACTGTTTTTT.

The genes are TRBV18 and TRBJ2-7; the D gene could be TRBD1 or TRBD2 (5 bases each). This CDR3 region has 14 residues. Germline V gene lookup returns CDR1 KGHSH and CDR2 LQKENI. Between the trimmed V and J ends, which lost 5 bases and 6 bases, there was a span of 17 bases. The CDR3 nucleotides are TGTGCCAGCTCAGATGCACTAGGGGCTGGCGAGCAGTACTTC. Encoded protein: CASSDALGAGEQYF.

The chain carries TRBV5-1 and TRBJ1-1; no clear D gene. Germline V gene sequence: CDR1 SGHRS, CDR2 YFSETQ. V was pared by 4 bases and J by 6 bases, with 10 bases between. This CDR3 comprises 12 residues. The CDR3 nucleotides read TGCGCCAGCAGCGTTGGCGGGGCTGAAGCTTTCTTT. It is translated as CASSVGGAEAFF.

CDR3 protein: CASSMGRLTSELFF. The CDR3 nucleotides are TGTGCCAGCAGTATGGGGAGACTGACTTCGGAGCTGTTTTTT. V usage is TRBV6-2 or TRBV6-3 and J usage is TRBJ2-2; weak D call: TRBD2 (5 bases). Germline CDR1 is MNHEY and CDR2 is SVGEGT. V gave up 5 bases and J gave up 10 bases, with 17 bases separating them. CDR3 length: 14 residues.

This clonotype was picked up a small number of times. The genes are TRBV6-6 and TRBJ2-3, with 10 bases identical to TRBD2. Germline lookup yields CDR1 MNHNY and CDR2 SVGAGI (reference sequence). V lost 0 bases and J lost 5; bases outside the gene matches: 11. CDR3 length equals 18 residues. CDR3 coding DNA: TGTGCCAGCAGTTACTCGGGAACTCTAGCGGGAGTAGAAGATACGCAGTATTTT. Translated: CASSYSGTLAGVEDTQYF.

The chain joins TRBV10-3 to TRBJ2-7; D gene unclear. CDR3 length equals 14 residues. Germline CDR1 reads ENHRY; CDR2 reads SYGVKD. The germline V and J ends were trimmed by 4 bases and 1 base, with 11 bases remaining between them. The CDR3, as DNA: TGTGCCATCAGTGTTGATTACGGATCCTACGAGCAGTACTTC. Protein sequence: CAISVDYGSYEQYF.

This clonotype was seen only a few times. The chain uses TRBV7-6 and TRBJ1-6; possible D gene TRBD1, 5 bases. Germline-derived CDR1 and CDR2 are SGHVS and FNYEAQ. CDR3 length equals 15 residues. V shed 1 base and J shed 4 bases, with 8 bases lying between them. This chain's CDR3 is CASSLGDVYNSPLHF. CDR3 nucleotides: TGTGCCAGCAGCTTAGGGGACGTTTATAATTCACCCCTCCACTTT.

This chain joins TRBV15 and TRBJ2-2; D is possibly TRBD1 or TRBD2 (7 bases each). Germline V gene lookup returns CDR1 LNHNV and CDR2 YYDKDF (reference sequence). V lost 8 bases to trimming and J lost 4 bases, with 14 bases between them. CDR3 length: 14 amino acids. CDR3 nucleotides: TGTGCCACCGGGGAGGGACAGAGCACCGGGGAGCTGTTTTTT. Translation: CATGEGQSTGELFF.

This clonotype was recorded once. This chain connects TRBV12-3 or TRBV12-4 to TRBJ1-4, with TRBD1 identical over 9 bases. The CDR3 has 15 amino acids. Trimming cost V 6 bases and J 1 base; bases outside gene matches: 3. The CDR3 protein is CASRRQGVTNEKLFF. CDR3 in DNA: TGTGCCAGCAGGAGACAGGGGGTAACTAATGAAAAACTGTTTTTT.

The chain couples TRBV18 to TRBJ1-1; a possible D gene is TRBD1 (6 bases). Between the trimmed V and J ends, which lost 0 bases and 4 bases, there was a span of 9 bases. Looked up from germline, CDR1 is KGHSH and CDR2 is LQKENI. This CDR3 region has 14 residues. The CDR3 is CASSPPVRGTEAFF. CDR3 DNA sequence: TGTGCCAGCTCACCACCGGTCAGGGGCACTGAAGCTTTCTTT. Combining the CDR3 with reference TRBV18 and TRBJ1-1 gives the whole variable domain NAGVMQNPRHLVRRRGQEARLRCSPMKGHSHVYWYRQLPEEGLKFMVYLQKENIIDESGMPKERFSAEFPKEGPSILRIQQVVRGDSAAYFCASSPPVRGTEAFFGQGTRLTVV.

The V gene is TRBV12-3 or TRBV12-4, the J gene TRBJ1-2, with 9 bases matching TRBD1. This CDR3 has 14 amino acids. J gave up 6 bases and V 2 bases, and 4 bases lay outside the gene matches. The CDR3 nucleotides are TGTGCCAGCAGTTTATGGGACAGGGACCATGGCTACACCTTC. Protein product: CASSLWDRDHGYTF.